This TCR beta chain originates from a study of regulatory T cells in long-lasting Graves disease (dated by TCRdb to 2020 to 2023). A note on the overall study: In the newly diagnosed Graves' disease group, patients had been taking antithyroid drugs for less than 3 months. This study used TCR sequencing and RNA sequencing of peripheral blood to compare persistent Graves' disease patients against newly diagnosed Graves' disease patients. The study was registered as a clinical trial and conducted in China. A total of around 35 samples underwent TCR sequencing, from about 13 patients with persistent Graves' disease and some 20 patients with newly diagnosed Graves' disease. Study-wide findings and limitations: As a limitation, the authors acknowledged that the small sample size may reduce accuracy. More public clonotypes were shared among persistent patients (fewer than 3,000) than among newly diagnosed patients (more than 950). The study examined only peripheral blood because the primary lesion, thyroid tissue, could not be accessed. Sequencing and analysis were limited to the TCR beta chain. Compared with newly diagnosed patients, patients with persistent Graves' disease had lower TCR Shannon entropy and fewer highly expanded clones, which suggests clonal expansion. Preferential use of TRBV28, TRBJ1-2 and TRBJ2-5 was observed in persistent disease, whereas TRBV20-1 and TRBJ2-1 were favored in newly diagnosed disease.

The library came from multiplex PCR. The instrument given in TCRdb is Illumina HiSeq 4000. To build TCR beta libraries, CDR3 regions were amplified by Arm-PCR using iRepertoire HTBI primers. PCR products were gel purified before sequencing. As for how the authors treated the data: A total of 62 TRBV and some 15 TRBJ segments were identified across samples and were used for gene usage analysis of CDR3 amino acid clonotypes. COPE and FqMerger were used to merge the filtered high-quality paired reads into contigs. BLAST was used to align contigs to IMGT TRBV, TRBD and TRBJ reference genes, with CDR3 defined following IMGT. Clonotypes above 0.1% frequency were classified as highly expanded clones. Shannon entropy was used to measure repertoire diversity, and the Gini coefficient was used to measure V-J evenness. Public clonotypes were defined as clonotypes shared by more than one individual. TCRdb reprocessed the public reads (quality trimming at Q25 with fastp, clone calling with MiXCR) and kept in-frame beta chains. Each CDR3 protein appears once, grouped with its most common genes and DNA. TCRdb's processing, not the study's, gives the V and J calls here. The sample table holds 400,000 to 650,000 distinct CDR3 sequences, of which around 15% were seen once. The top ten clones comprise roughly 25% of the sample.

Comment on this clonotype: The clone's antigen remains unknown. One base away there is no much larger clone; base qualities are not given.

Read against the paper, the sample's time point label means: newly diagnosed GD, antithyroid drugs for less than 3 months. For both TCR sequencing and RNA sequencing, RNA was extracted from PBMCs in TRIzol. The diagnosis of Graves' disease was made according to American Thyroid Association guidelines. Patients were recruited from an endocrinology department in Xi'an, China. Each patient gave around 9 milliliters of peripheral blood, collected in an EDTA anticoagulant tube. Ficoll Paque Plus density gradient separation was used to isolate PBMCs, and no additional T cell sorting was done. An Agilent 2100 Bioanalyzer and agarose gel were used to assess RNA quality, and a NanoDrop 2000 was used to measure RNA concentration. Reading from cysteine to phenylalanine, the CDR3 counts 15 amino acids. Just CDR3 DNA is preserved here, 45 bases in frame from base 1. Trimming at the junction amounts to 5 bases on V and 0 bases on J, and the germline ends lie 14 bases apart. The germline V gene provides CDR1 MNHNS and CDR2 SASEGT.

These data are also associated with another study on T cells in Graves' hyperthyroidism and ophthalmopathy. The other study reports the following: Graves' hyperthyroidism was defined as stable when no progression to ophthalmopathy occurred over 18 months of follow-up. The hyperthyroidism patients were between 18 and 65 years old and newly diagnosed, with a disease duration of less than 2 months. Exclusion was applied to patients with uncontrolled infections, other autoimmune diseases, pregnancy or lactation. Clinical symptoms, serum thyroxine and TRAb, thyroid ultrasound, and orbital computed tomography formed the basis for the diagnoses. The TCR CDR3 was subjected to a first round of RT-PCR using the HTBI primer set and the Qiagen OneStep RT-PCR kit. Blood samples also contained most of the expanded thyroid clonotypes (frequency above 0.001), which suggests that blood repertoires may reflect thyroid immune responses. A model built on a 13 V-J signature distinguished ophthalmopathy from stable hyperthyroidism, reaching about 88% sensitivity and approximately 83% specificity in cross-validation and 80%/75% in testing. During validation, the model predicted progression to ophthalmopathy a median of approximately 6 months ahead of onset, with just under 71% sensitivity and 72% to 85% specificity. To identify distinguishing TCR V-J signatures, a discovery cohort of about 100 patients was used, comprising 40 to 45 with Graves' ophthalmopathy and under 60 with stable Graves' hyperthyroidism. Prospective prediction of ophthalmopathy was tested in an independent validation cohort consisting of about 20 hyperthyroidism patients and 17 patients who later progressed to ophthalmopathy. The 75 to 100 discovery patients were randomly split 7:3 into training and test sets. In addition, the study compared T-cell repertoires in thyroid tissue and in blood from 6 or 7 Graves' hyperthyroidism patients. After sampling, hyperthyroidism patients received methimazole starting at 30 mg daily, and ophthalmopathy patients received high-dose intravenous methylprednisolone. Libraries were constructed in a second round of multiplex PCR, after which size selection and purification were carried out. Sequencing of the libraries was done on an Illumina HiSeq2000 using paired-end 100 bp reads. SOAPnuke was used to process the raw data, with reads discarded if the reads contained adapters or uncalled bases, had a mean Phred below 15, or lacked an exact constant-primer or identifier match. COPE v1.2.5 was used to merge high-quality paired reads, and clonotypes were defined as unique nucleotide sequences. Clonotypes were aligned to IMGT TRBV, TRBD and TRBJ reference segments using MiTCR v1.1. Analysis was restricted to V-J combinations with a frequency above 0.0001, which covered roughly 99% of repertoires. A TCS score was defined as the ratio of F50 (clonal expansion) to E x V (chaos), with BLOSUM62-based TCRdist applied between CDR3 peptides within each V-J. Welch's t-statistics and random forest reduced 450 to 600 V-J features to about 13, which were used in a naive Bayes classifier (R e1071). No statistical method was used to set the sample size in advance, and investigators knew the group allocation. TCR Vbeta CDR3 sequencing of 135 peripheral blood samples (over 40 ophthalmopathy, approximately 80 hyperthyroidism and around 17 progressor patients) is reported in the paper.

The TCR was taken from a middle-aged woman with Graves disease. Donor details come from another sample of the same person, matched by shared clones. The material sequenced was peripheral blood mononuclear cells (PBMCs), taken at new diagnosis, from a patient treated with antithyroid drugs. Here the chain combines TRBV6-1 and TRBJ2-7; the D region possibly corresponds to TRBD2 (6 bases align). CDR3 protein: CASSPRLEPSYEQYF. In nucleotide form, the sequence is TGTGCCAGCAGTCCCCGACTAGAACCCTCCTACGAGCAGTACTTC.